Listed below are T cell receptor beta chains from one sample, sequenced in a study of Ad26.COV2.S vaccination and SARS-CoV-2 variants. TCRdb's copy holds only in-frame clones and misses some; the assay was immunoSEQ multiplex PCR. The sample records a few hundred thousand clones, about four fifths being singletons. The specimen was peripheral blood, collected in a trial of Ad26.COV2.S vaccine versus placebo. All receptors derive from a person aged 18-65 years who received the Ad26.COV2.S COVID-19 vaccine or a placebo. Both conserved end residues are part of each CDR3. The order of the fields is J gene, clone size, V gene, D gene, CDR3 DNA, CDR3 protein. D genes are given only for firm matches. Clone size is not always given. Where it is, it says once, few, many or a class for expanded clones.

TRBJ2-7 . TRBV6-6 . TGTGCCAGCAGTTATGCTCGGGGCTACGAGCAGTACTTC CASSYARGYEQYF
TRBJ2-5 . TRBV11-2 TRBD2 TGTGCCAGCAGCTCCCCCCGGGGGGTGCAAGAGACCCAGTACTTC CASSSPRGVQETQYF
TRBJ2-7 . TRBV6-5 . TGTGCCAGCAGTTGGGGCTACGAGCAGTACTTC CASSWGYEQYF
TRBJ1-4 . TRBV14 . TGTGCCAGCAGCCCCCGGATTACGAACGAAAAACTGTTTTTT CASSPRITNEKLFF
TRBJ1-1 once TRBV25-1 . TGTGCCAGCAGTCCGTCCCATTGGAACACTGAAGCTTTCTTT CASSPSHWNTEAFF
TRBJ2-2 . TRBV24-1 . TGTGCCACCAGTGATACTACAGCTTCAGGCGCCGTCGGGGAGCTGTTTTTT CATSDTTASGAVGELFF
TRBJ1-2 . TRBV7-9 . TGTGCCAGCAGCTTAGGGGGTTATGGCTACACCTTC CASSLGGYGYTF
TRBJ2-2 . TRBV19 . TGTGCCAGTAGAGGACAGACGAACACCGGGGAGCTGTTTTTT CASRGQTNTGELFF
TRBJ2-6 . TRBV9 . TGTGCCAGCAGCGTCGGGGGAACGGGGGCCAACGTCCTGACTTTC CASSVGGTGANVLTF
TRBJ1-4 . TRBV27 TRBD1 TGTGCCAGCAGTTTAATCAACCCCGGGACAGGGCCCCAAGGAGAAAAACTGTTTTTT CASSLINPGTGPQGEKLFF
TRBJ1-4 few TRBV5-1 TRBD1 TGCGCCAGCAGCCCAGGACAGGGGGCAACTAATGAAAAACTGTTTTTT CASSPGQGATNEKLFF
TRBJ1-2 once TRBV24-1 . TGTGCCACCAGTGACTCAAGCGCCTATGGCTACACCTTC CATSDSSAYGYTF
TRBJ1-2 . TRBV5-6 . TGTGCCAGCAGCTGGACAGAGTATGGCTACACCTTC CASSWTEYGYTF
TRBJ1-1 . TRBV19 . TGTGCCAGTAGTTCCCCTAGGACGGGTATCGCTGAAGCTTTCTTT CASSSPRTGIAEAFF
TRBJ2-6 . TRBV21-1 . TGTGCCAGCAGCAAAATTGAGATACTCTGCTCTGGGGCCAACGTCCTGACTTTC CASSKIEILCSGANVLTF
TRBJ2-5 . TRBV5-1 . TGCGCCAGCAGCTTGGTTAGCGGCCAAGAGACCCAGTACTTC CASSLVSGQETQYF
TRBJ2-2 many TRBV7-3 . TGTGCCAGCAGCTCCGACTCTAACACCGGGGAGCTGTTTTTT CASSSDSNTGELFF
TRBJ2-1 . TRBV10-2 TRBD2 TGCGCCAGCAGTGAGATAGCAGCGGGAGTCAATGAGCAGTTCTTC CASSEIAAGVNEQFF
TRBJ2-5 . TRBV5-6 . TGTGCCAGCAGCTTAGACGGCAGTGAGACCCAGTACTTC CASSLDGSETQYF
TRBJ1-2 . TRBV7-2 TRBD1 TGTGCCAGCAGCCCGACAGACAGGGGGCGCCTCTCTGGCTACACCTTC CASSPTDRGRLSGYTF
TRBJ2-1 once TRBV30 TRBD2 TGTGCCTGGACGGTGGTAGCGGGGGCAAGTGAGCAGTTCTTC CAWTVVAGASEQFF
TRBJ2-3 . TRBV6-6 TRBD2 TGTGCCAGCAGCCCATTGGGACTAGCGACTACAGATACGCAGTATTTT CASSPLGLATTDTQYF
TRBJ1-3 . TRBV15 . TGTGCCACCAGCAGAGAGAGGGGGGTCTCTGGAAACACCATATATTTT CATSRERGVSGNTIYF
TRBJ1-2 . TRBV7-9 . TGTGCCAGCAGCTCCCCACAGGGCATTCGAGCTAACTATGGCTACACCTTC CASSSPQGIRANYGYTF
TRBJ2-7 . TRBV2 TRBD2 TGTGCCAGCAGTGATGCGGGGGATCTACGGGAGCAGTACTTC CASSDAGDLREQYF
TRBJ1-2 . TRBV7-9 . TGTGCCAGCAGCGCATGGGGGGAGGGTGGCTACACCTTC CASSAWGEGGYTF
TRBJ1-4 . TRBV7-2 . TGTGCCAGCAGCTCTTTGGGGGGCGCAACTAATGAAAAACTGTTTTTT CASSSLGGATNEKLFF
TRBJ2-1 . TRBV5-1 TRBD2 TGCGCCAGCAGCTTGGCAGCCACTAGCGGCAATGAGCAGTTCTTC CASSLAATSGNEQFF
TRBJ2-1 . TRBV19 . TGTGCCAGTAGTCCGCGGCTAGCCATCTCCTACAATGAGCAGTTCTTC CASSPRLAISYNEQFF
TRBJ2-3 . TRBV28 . TGTGCCAGCAGTAACAGGGAGGGCACAGATACGCAGTATTTT CASSNREGTDTQYF
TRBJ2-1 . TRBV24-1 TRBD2 TGTGCCACCAGTGATTCTCGGACTAGCGGGGGGGTGAACAATGAGCAGTTCTTC CATSDSRTSGGVNNEQFF
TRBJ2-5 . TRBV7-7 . TGTGCCAGCAGCTTACTCGCCAGGGAGACCCAGTACTTC CASSLLARETQYF
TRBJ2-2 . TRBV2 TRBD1 TGTGCCAGCAGTGGACAGGGGGATATCGGGGAGCTGTTTTTT CASSGQGDIGELFF
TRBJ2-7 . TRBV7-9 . TGTGCCAGCAGCTTACAGGGGCACTCCTACGAGCAGTACTTC CASSLQGHSYEQYF
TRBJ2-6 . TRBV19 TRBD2 TGTGCCAGTAGTATAGATAAAAGCGGGAGAAGGGACTCTGGGGCCAACGTCCTGACTTTC CASSIDKSGRRDSGANVLTF
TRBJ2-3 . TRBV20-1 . TGCAGTGCCGCGGTGGCAGATACGCAGTATTTT CSAAVADTQYF
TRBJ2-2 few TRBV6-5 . TGTGCCAGCAGTTACGATCCGGGGGCCTTCACCGGGGAGCTGTTTTTT CASSYDPGAFTGELFF
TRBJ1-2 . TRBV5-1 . TGCGCCAGCAGCTTGGCCCGCCGGGCAGGGGTGAACTATGGCTACACCTTC CASSLARRAGVNYGYTF
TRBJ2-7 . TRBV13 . TGTGCCAGCAGCTTAGAGCACAGGGACGAGCAGTACTTC CASSLEHRDEQYF
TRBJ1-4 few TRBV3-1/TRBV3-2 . TGTGCCAGCAGAAGAGGCCTTAATGAAAAACTGTTTTTT CASRRGLNEKLFF
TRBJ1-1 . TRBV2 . TGTGCCACCCGGAGCGGGACCGAGAACACTGAAGCTTTCTTT CATRSGTENTEAFF
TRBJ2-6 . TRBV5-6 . TGTGCCAGCAGCATAGGGGTCTCTGGGGCCAACGTCCTGACTTTC CASSIGVSGANVLTF
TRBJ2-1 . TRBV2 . TGTGCCAGTGGAGGGCGCCTTCCCTACAATGAGCAGTTCTTC CASGGRLPYNEQFF
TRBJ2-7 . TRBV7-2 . TGTGCCAGCAGCTTCGAGGGCAGGGGTTTCTCCTACGAGCAGTACTTC CASSFEGRGFSYEQYF
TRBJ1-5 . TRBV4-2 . TGTGCCAGCAGCCAAGATGCGGGGCAGCCCCAGCATTTT CASSQDAGQPQHF